One T cell receptor (beta chain) is described in this entry. Which antigen it targets is not known. A read error may be the cause here, since a much bigger clone is one base away. Stable Graves' hyperthyroidism was defined as the absence of progression to ophthalmopathy over 18 months of follow-up. The hyperthyroidism patients were between 18 and 65 years old and newly diagnosed, with a disease duration of less than 2 months. Patients with uncontrolled infections, other autoimmune diseases, pregnancy or lactation were excluded. Diagnoses relied on clinical symptoms, serum thyroxine and TRAb, thyroid ultrasound and orbital computed tomography. PBMCs were separated from 10 ml of fresh peripheral blood using Ficoll-Paque density gradient centrifugation. Total RNA was extracted with Trizol reagent, and quality was checked on an Agilent 2100 Bioanalyzer. V loses 8 bases at its end and J loses 5 bases; junction bases beyond the gene matches: 7. From the cysteine up to the phenylalanine, the CDR3 has a length of 13 residues. Of the read, only the CDR3 DNA is kept; its 39 bases are in frame from base 1. The germline V gene supplies CDR1 MNHEY and CDR2 SVGEGT.

The TCR beta CDR3 regions were amplified from the RNA transcripts. A first-round RT-PCR of the TCR CDR3 used the HTBI primer set with the Qiagen OneStep RT-PCR kit. The libraries were constructed in a second round of multiplex PCR and then size-selected and purified. The libraries were sequenced on an Illumina HiSeq2000 using paired-end 100 bp reads. The study's processing was this. SOAPnuke was used to process the raw data, with reads discarded if the reads contained adapters or uncalled bases, had a mean Phred below 15, or lacked an exact constant-primer or identifier match. COPE v1.2.5 was used to merge the high-quality paired reads, and each unique nucleotide sequence was defined as a clonotype. Clonotypes were aligned to IMGT TRBV, TRBD and TRBJ reference segments using MiTCR v1.1. The analysis was restricted to V-J combinations with a frequency above 0.0001, which together covered around 99% of the repertoires. The TCS score was defined as F50 (clonal expansion) divided by E x V (chaos), with BLOSUM62-based TCRdist calculated between CDR3 peptides within each V-J. Welch's t-statistics and random forest reduced 500 to 650 V-J features to 13, which were used in a naive Bayes classifier (R e1071). TCRdb's own reprocessing of the public reads used fastp at Q25 and MiXCR and kept productive beta chains. Duplicate CDR3 protein sequences are folded into a single record with the most common DNA and genes. It is TCRdb's table, rather than the study itself, that gives the V and J calls and clone size. This sample has about 320,000 distinct CDR3 sequences in its table, and roughly 15% of those were observed once. The ten largest clones add up to around 33% of the sample.

This record belongs to a study of T cells in Graves' hyperthyroidism and ophthalmopathy (dated by TCRdb to about 2019). Background on the whole study: Peripheral blood samples were taken at initial diagnosis, before any treatment was given. For training and testing, the approximately 92 patients in the discovery cohort were randomly divided in a 7:3 ratio. The paper reports TCR Vbeta CDR3 sequencing of some 140 peripheral blood samples: under 45 ophthalmopathy, 75 to 80 hyperthyroidism and approximately 17 progressor patients. To identify distinguishing TCR V-J signatures, a discovery cohort of about 100 patients was used, comprising 43 with Graves' ophthalmopathy and 57 with stable Graves' hyperthyroidism. Once sampling was done, hyperthyroidism patients were given methimazole at a starting dose of 30 mg daily, whereas ophthalmopathy patients were given high-dose intravenous methylprednisolone. In addition, the study compared T-cell repertoires in thyroid tissue and in blood from six Graves' hyperthyroidism patients. Prospective prediction of ophthalmopathy was tested in an independent validation cohort of fewer than 20 hyperthyroidism patients and around 16 patients who later progressed to ophthalmopathy. Study-wide findings and limitations: Most expanded thyroid clonotypes (frequency above 0.001) were also detected in blood, suggesting blood repertoires may reflect thyroid immune responses. During validation, the model predicted progression to ophthalmopathy a median of roughly 7.1 months ahead of onset, with approximately 71% sensitivity and 72.22% specificity. A 13 V-J signature model separated ophthalmopathy from stable hyperthyroidism, with just over 85% sensitivity and just under 84% specificity in cross-validation and 80%/75% in testing. No statistical method was used to set the sample size in advance, and investigators knew the group allocation.

Sequenced input: blood. The sequence was obtained from a man aged 25-40 years with Graves' hyperthyroidism. The sequence joins TRBV6-2 or TRBV6-3 to TRBJ2-3; TRBD2 matches 7 bases in the middle. The CDR3 loop reads CASPTRTRDTQYF. The sequenced DNA: TGTGCCAGCCCTACCAGGACTAGAGATACGCAGTATTTT.